A selection of T cell receptor beta chains follows, all from one sample in a study of response to subunit inactivated influenza vaccine. Using its own MiXCR run on the RT-PCR reads, TCRdb lists one record per CDR3 protein. The table lists over 400,000 distinct CDR3 sequences, over 10% of them singletons. The starting material was PBMCs from blood, obtained about 6 weeks after vaccination. These receptors all stem from a man in his forties or fifties who received an inactivated influenza vaccine. Each CDR3 is given with its conserved first and last residue. Fields, in order: clone size, J gene, V gene, D gene, CDR3 protein, CDR3 DNA. The D gene is left open where the match is weak. The size entry is marked missing in some rows and otherwise reads once, few, many or a size class.

size: .
J: TRBJ2-1
V: TRBV11-2
D: TRBD2
CDR3: CASSLRYQLAGVYNEQFF
DNA: TGTGCCAGCAGCTTACGGTATCAACTAGCGGGAGTCTACAATGAGCAGTTCTTC

size: many
J: TRBJ1-3
V: TRBV5-1
D: .
CDR3: CASSWGRTAIGNTIYF
DNA: TGCGCCAGCAGCTGGGGCCGGACAGCCATTGGAAACACCATATATTTT

size: many
J: TRBJ1-6
V: TRBV27
D: .
CDR3: CASSLMRDGNSPLHF
DNA: TGTGCCAGCAGTTTAATGAGGGATGGTAATTCACCCCTCCACTTT

size: .
J: TRBJ2-2
V: TRBV18
D: .
CDR3: CASSPNLNTGELFF
DNA: TGTGCCAGCTCGCCGAACCTGAACACCGGGGAGCTGTTTTTT

size: few
J: TRBJ2-7
V: TRBV9
D: .
CDR3: CASSVGRGSYEQYF
DNA: TGTGCCAGCAGCGTAGGGCGGGGTTCCTACGAGCAGTACTTC

size: once
J: TRBJ2-3
V: TRBV7-2
D: .
CDR3: CASSLVIGGADTQYF
DNA: TGTGCCAGCAGCTTAGTTATTGGAGGGGCAGATACGCAGTATTTT

size: many
J: TRBJ2-2
V: TRBV20-1
D: TRBD2
CDR3: CSASDPGLAGVTGELFF
DNA: TGCAGTGCTAGCGACCCGGGACTAGCGGGAGTAACCGGGGAGCTGTTTTTT

size: .
J: TRBJ2-1
V: TRBV12-3/TRBV12-4
D: .
CDR3: CASTQKARRNEQFF
DNA: TGTGCCAGCACCCAAAAGGCGAGGAGGAATGAGCAGTTCTTC

size: .
J: TRBJ2-1
V: TRBV7-8
D: .
CDR3: CASSLSQRPNEQFF
DNA: TGTGCCAGCAGCTTATCCCAGCGCCCGAATGAGCAGTTCTTC

size: .
J: TRBJ2-1
V: TRBV2
D: TRBD1
CDR3: CASSTGTVYNEQFF
DNA: TGTGCCAGCAGCACCGGGACAGTCTACAATGAGCAGTTCTTC

size: .
J: TRBJ2-7
V: TRBV28
D: TRBD1
CDR3: CASSPWGQGSSYEQYF
DNA: TGTGCCAGCAGTCCGTGGGGACAGGGGAGTTCCTACGAGCAGTACTTC

size: few
J: TRBJ2-1
V: TRBV11-2
D: .
CDR3: CASETPSYNEQFF
DNA: TGTGCCAGCGAGACACCCTCCTACAATGAGCAGTTCTTC

size: .
J: TRBJ1-2
V: TRBV28
D: .
CDR3: CASTLEGSANYGYTF
DNA: TGTGCCAGCACCCTGGAGGGGTCAGCTAACTATGGCTACACCTTC

size: .
J: TRBJ1-5
V: TRBV5-8
D: .
CDR3: CASTTSGFGQPQHF
DNA: TGTGCCAGCACAACTTCAGGGTTTGGTCAGCCCCAGCATTTT

size: .
J: TRBJ2-1
V: TRBV6-2/TRBV6-3
D: .
CDR3: CASSLGPRSYNEQFF
DNA: TGTGCCAGCAGTTTGGGCCCCCGCTCCTACAATGAGCAGTTCTTC

size: few
J: TRBJ2-4
V: TRBV29-1
D: .
CDR3: CSCIADLAKNIQYF
DNA: TGCAGCTGCATCGCTGATCTAGCCAAAAACATTCAGTACTTC

size: few
J: TRBJ2-1
V: TRBV10-3
D: TRBD2
CDR3: CAISETPAGGPRNEQFF
DNA: TGTGCCATCAGCGAGACCCCAGCGGGAGGGCCTCGCAATGAGCAGTTCTTC